The entry below gives a single T cell receptor beta chain sequence along with its context. Its matching antigen is unknown. The sample originates from a study of beta chain features in type 1 diabetes. Study results and caveats: A moderate, significant TCRB CDR3 shortening appeared in type 1 diabetes across four CD4+ subsets. VDJ junctions from patients with type 1 diabetes contained fewer insertions and more deletions.

Trimming shortened V by 6 bases and J by 3 bases, and 15 bases separated the two germline ends. Germline V CDR1 and CDR2: MNHNY, SVGAGI (reference sequence). The CDR3 runs 15 residues. Purities in excess of 95% were seen in all sorted populations. Every isolated RNA sample was fully reverse transcribed, so sequencing captured expressed TCRB transcripts. The data were produced by immunoSEQ multiplex PCR, yet TCRdb's version contains in-frame clones alone and is incomplete. The sample holds more than 20,000 clones; roughly three quarters are singletons and the top ten take 2% to 2.5%. Specimen: Tregs from blood. The chain employs TRBV6-6 and TRBJ1-5; the D gene is possibly TRBD1 (5 bases). The source of this sequence is a woman in her thirties or forties in good health. CDR3 residues: CASSPRGLVNQPQHF. In nucleotides, the CDR3 is TGTGCCAGCAGCCCCCGGGGACTGGTCAATCAGCCCCAGCATTTT.